The clone carrying this TCR beta chain was observed a single time. The antigen remains undetermined. Treatment described: oral pan-JAK inhibitor, 5-10 mg twice daily. Extraction and reverse transcription of RNA yielded cDNA as the sequencing template. Measured with immunoSEQ multiplex PCR; TCRdb has only the in-frame clones, and not every one. The sample comprises some 190,000 clones, roughly three fifths of which are singletons, and roughly 1.2% rests with the top ten. The data derive from a study of CD8+ T cells in alopecia areata. Study overall: Treated patients received oral tofacitinib, 5 to 10 mg twice daily. Study findings and constraints: Many expanded lesional clones persisted during tofacitinib (in both scalp and blood). Sequencing of scalp samples also includes resident alphabeta T cells from normal skin.

Germline loops: CDR1 SGHDN, CDR2 FVKESK. This CDR3 region has 14 residues. The ends were cut back, 2 bases at V and 10 bases at J, with 12 bases in the middle. J is TRBJ1-6 and V is TRBV14; D unclear. The receptor's source is a human donor with alopecia areata. The specimen comprised CD4+ T cells sorted from blood, sampled around week 44, from a patient treated with tofacitinib. The CDR3, as DNA: TGTGCCAGCAGCCAATTGGTGACGGGGTCACCCCTCCACTTT. This sequence encodes CASSQLVTGSPLHF.